This T cell receptor beta chain emerged from a study of blood T cells in healthy people across ages. Study-level results: The long-lived group displayed more naive CD4+ cells, plus higher diversity, than the aged donors did. The lack of PBMC sorting stopped any conclusive naive versus antigen-experienced comparison. Nothing was known about donor CMV status, and this possibly confounded expanded clonotype changes.

The use of a sample-barcoded 5' primer and a J-beta primer mix characterized a second PCR of 7 to 11 cycles. Any given sample supplied a minimum of 2.5 million CDR3-containing paired-end reads. TCRdb redid the calling of the 5' RACE reads with MiXCR, one entry per CDR3 protein. The profile shows about 620,000 distinct CDR3 sequences, over 40% of them singletons. The germline gives CDR1 SGHTA, CDR2 FQGTGA. This CDR3 has 13 residues. V was trimmed by 4 bases and J by 7 bases, leaving 11 bases between them. To note about this clonotype: No antigen is known for it.

What was sequenced was blood. This chain links TRBV7-3 with TRBJ1-5; D uncertain. The receptor's source is an elderly woman in good health. This CDR3 is CASSSGFGQPQHF. The CDR3 DNA is TGTGCCAGCAGCTCCGGTTTTGGACAGCCCCAGCATTTT.